The rows below give T cell receptor beta chains drawn from one sample of a study of PD-L1 blockade in urothelial cancer. Repertoires were generated with immunoSEQ multiplex PCR, while TCRdb's copy carries only in-frame clones and drops some. The table shows tens of thousands of clones, with about 80% occurring only once. The sample here was PBMCs, taken around atezolizumab (anti-PD-L1) treatment. The receptor set was obtained from a man in his 60s with urothelial cancer. Both conserved end residues are part of each CDR3. The D gene is left open where the match is weak. Size values are once, few and many counts, or a class for expanded clones, and some rows have none.

j_call | v_call | clone_size | cdr3_length | d_call | cdr3_nt | cdr3_aa
TRBJ2-1 | TRBV9 | - | 15 | TRBD2 | TGTGCCAGCAGCGTATCTATACTAGCGGCCAGGGAGCAGTTCTTC | CASSVSILAAREQFF
TRBJ2-2 | TRBV19 | - | 15 | - | TGTGCCACCCGGGGGCTAGCGGCGAACACCGGGGAGCTGTTTTTT | CATRGLAANTGELFF
TRBJ1-1 | TRBV10-3 | - | 15 | - | TGTGCCATCCGGAGAGGTGGGGGGGAGAACACTGAAGCTTTCTTT | CAIRRGGGENTEAFF
TRBJ2-1 | TRBV4-1 | - | 12 | - | TGCGCCAGCAGCCACCCCTTGGCCGAGCAGTTCTTC | CASSHPLAEQFF
TRBJ2-2 | TRBV5-4 | - | 15 | - | TGTGCCAGCAGCTCCGAGCGAGAACGTACCGGGGAGCTGTTTTTT | CASSSERERTGELFF
TRBJ1-4 | TRBV4-3 | - | 16 | TRBD1 | TGCGCCAGCAGCCACGCATGGCGACAGGGAGGAGAAAAACTGTTTTTT | CASSHAWRQGGEKLFF
TRBJ1-3 | TRBV9 | - | 21 | - | TGTGCCAGCAGCCCATACCTCCCCAGGGGCGGTTCCCCAAGCTCTGGAAACACCATATATTTT | CASSPYLPRGGSPSSGNTIYF
TRBJ2-7 | TRBV6-5 | - | 16 | - | TGTGCCAGCAGTTACTCGAATAACAGGGACTCCTACGAGCAGTACTTC | CASSYSNNRDSYEQYF
TRBJ2-5 | TRBV7-2 | - | 12 | - | TGTGCCAGCAGCTATGAGCGAGAGACCCAGTACTTC | CASSYERETQYF
TRBJ2-1 | TRBV11-2 | - | 14 | TRBD1 | TGTGCCAGCAGCTTCCGGACAGGCCTCAATGAGCAGTTCTTC | CASSFRTGLNEQFF
TRBJ2-1 | TRBV19 | - | 14 | - | TGTGCCAGTAGTATAAGCGTCAGATACAATGAGCAGTTCTTC | CASSISVRYNEQFF
TRBJ2-2 | TRBV6-6 | - | 15 | TRBD2 | TGTGCCAGCAGTGGGACTAGCGGGAACACCGGGGAGCTGTTTTTT | CASSGTSGNTGELFF
TRBJ2-5 | TRBV10-1 | - | 16 | TRBD2 | TGCGCCAGCAGTGAGCAACTAGCGGGAGGGCGAGAGACCCAGTACTTC | CASSEQLAGGRETQYF
TRBJ2-1 | TRBV4-2 | - | 14 | - | TGTGCCAGCAGCCTGGGGACTGACTACAATGAGCAGTTCTTC | CASSLGTDYNEQFF
TRBJ2-7 | TRBV6-1 | - | 15 | TRBD2 | TGTGCCAGCACTGGAGGACTAGCGAGTACCTACGAGCAGTACTTC | CASTGGLASTYEQYF
TRBJ1-1 | TRBV6-1 | - | 12 | - | TGTGCCAGCAGTACCCTCACAGGGGAAGCTTTCTTT | CASSTLTGEAFF
TRBJ2-7 | TRBV14 | once | 15 | - | TGTGCCAGCAGCCCCCTGGGCCTCACCTCCTACGAGCAGTACTTC | CASSPLGLTSYEQYF
TRBJ2-7 | TRBV28 | - | 14 | TRBD2 | TGTGCCAGCAGTTTGGGGACTAGCCGCTACGAGCAGTACTTC | CASSLGTSRYEQYF